What follows are 4 T cell receptor beta chains derived from one specimen sequenced in a study of tumor and adjacent non-tumor tissue in lung cancer. The library came from three nested PCR rounds adapted from ARM-PCR protocols. TCRdb analysed the multiplex PCR reads with MiXCR anew, one entry per CDR3 protein. The profile covers more than 85,000 distinct CDR3 sequences, with about 75% appearing a single time and approximately 35% taken by the ten largest. RNA was extracted from bulk tissue without any cell sorting. Sequenced: lung tumor tissue. Every receptor here comes from a woman aged 55-75 years with non-small cell lung cancer.

Remarks on this clonotype: Given a much more abundant clone one base away, this may be a read error. The chain uses TRBV6-2 or TRBV6-3 and TRBJ2-2; tentatively, D is TRBD2 (5 bases). The V gene's germline CDR1 is MNHEY and CDR2 SVGEGT. V gave up 7 bases and J gave up 5 bases, with 14 bases separating them. CDR3 length equals 14 residues. CDR3 coding DNA: TGTGCCAGCATTCGAACTAGTTCAACCGGGGAGCTGTTTTTT. This encodes CASIRTSSTGELFF.

In the case of this clonotype: One junction end disagrees with the germline gene, perhaps due to a read error. The chain couples TRBV6-2 or TRBV6-3 to TRBJ2-1, with 8 bases identical to TRBD2. The CDR3 has 14 residues. Germline lookup yields CDR1 MNHEY and CDR2 SVGEGT. Here the CDR3 reads CASSPGLGYNEKFF. CDR3 bases: TGTGCCAGCAGTCCGGGACTAGGCTACAATGAGAAGTTCTTC.

The chain couples TRBV29-1 to TRBJ2-1; D possibly matches TRBD1 or TRBD2 (6 bases each). This CDR3 spans 18 amino acids. The germline V gene has CDR1 SQVTM and CDR2 ANQGSEA. V was trimmed by 0 bases and J by 5 bases, leaving 23 bases between them. The CDR3 DNA follows: TGCAGCGTTGAAGAATGGTATATCGGGTGCCGGGGGCACAATGAGCAGTTCTTC. As protein: CSVEEWYIGCRGHNEQFF.

About this clonotype: In this CDR3 the conserved last residue, phenylalanine or tryptophan, is missing, so a read error is likely. The chain carries TRBV29-1 and TRBJ1-1; D perhaps matches TRBD1 (5 bases). Germline V gives CDR1 SQVTM, CDR2 ANQGSEA. The CDR3 is 12 residues long. V lost 8 bases, J lost 7 bases, and 17 bases lay in between. CDR3 protein: CSPLLQDIEAFC. DNA for the CDR3: TGCAGCCCCCTCCTCCAGGACATTGAAGCTTTCTGT.